These T cell receptor beta chains were read from a single sample in a study of blood T cell repertoires in COVID-19. Here immunoSEQ multiplex PCR was the method, and the copy in TCRdb shows in-frame clones only, minus some. Among around 330,000 clones, approximately 90% were seen once, and the ten largest hold approximately 9%. Specimen: PBMCs or T cells enriched from blood (not recorded which). These TCRs come from a woman between 18 and 30 years old who had recovered from COVID-19. The CDR3 runs from the conserved cysteine through the conserved F or W. Fields, in order: CDR3 length, V gene, D gene, clone size, J gene, CDR3 DNA, CDR3 protein. A D gene is named only where the DNA matches it firmly. Clone size is stated in some rows and not others, as once, few, many or a class when expanded.

15	TRBV11-1	TRBD1	.	TRBJ2-3	TGTGCCAGCAGCTTCGACAGGGGGCGCACAGATACGCAGTATTTT	CASSFDRGRTDTQYF
16	TRBV3-1/TRBV3-2	TRBD1	once	TRBJ1-2	TGTGCCAGCAGCCAAGCTTCCGGGACAGGGGACTATGGCTACACCTTC	CASSQASGTGDYGYTF
13	TRBV6-5	.	.	TRBJ2-7	TGTGCCAGCAGTTACGGTAGGGGTTACGAGCAGTACTTC	CASSYGRGYEQYF
14	TRBV27	TRBD2	.	TRBJ2-1	TGTGCCAGCACTCGAAGCGGGAGGATGCATGAGCAGTTCTTC	CASTRSGRMHEQFF
13	TRBV5-1	.	.	TRBJ1-2	TGCGCCAGCAGCCACGGGGCTAACTATGGCTACACCTTC	CASSHGANYGYTF
15	TRBV19	TRBD1	.	TRBJ1-4	TGTGCCAGTAGTATGGAGAGGGGGCCAGAAGAAAAACTGTTTTTT	CASSMERGPEEKLFF
15	TRBV6-5	.	.	TRBJ1-1	TGTGCCAGCAGTACCGAACAGGTCGTCAACACTGAAGCTTTCTTT	CASSTEQVVNTEAFF
13	TRBV7-6	.	once	TRBJ1-5	TGTGCCAGCAGCTTATCGAGCAATCAGCCCCAGCATTTT	CASSLSSNQPQHF
17	TRBV5-5	TRBD2	.	TRBJ2-1	TGTGCCAGCAGCTTGGGGATAGCGGGAGTTGTGGTCAATGAGCAGTTCTTC	CASSLGIAGVVVNEQFF
13	TRBV29-1	TRBD1	.	TRBJ1-2	TGCAGCGTTGGACAGGGTGATAACTATGGCTACACCTTC	CSVGQGDNYGYTF
15	TRBV10-3	.	.	TRBJ1-3	TGTGCCACCGGAGTTGAGGAGGCGGCTGGAAACACCATATATTTT	CATGVEEAAGNTIYF
14	TRBV19	.	.	TRBJ1-1	TGTGCCAGTAGTATAGTAGGGACTGGCACTGAAGCTTTCTTT	CASSIVGTGTEAFF
14	TRBV29-1	.	.	TRBJ1-2	TGCAGCGTTGAAGAAGGAAGGGGTTATCATGGCTACACCTTC	CSVEEGRGYHGYTF
14	TRBV28	.	.	TRBJ2-7	TGTGCCAGCAGTCCACGGGACTTGGCCTACGAGCAGTACTTC	CASSPRDLAYEQYF
12	TRBV28	.	.	TRBJ1-2	TGTGCCAGCAGTCTCCGTTCGGGTGGCTACACCTTC	CASSLRSGGYTF
14	TRBV2	.	.	TRBJ1-1	TGTGCCAGCACCCGAAACAGGGAAGGGTCTGAAGCTTTCTTT	CASTRNREGSEAFF
13	TRBV6-5	.	.	TRBJ1-5	TGTGCCAGCAAACGGGGTGGCAATCAGCCCCAGCATTTT	CASKRGGNQPQHF
12	TRBV27	.	.	TRBJ2-3	TGTGCCAGCAGAGATAGTGGAGTTACGCAGTATTTT	CASRDSGVTQYF
15	TRBV4-3	.	.	TRBJ2-5	TGCGCCAGCAGCCAAGCAGGAGGGTATATGGAGACCCAGTACTTC	CASSQAGGYMETQYF
16	TRBV5-1	TRBD1	.	TRBJ1-2	TGCGCCAGCAGCTCGACCGGGACAGCCACTAACTATGGCTACACCTTC	CASSSTGTATNYGYTF
14	TRBV6-5	.	.	TRBJ1-5	TGTGCCAGCAGCCGTATCCAGGGCAATCAGCCCCAGCATTTT	CASSRIQGNQPQHF
14	TRBV19	TRBD1	.	TRBJ2-1	TGTGCCAGCAATTCCGACAGGGGGCGGAATGAGCAGTTCTTC	CASNSDRGRNEQFF
15	TRBV5-4	TRBD1	.	TRBJ1-1	TGTGCCAGCAGCTCGGCGGGACAGATGAACACTGAAGCTTTCTTT	CASSSAGQMNTEAFF
13	TRBV6-5	.	.	TRBJ1-3	TGTGCCAGCCGTCGGGTCTCTGGAAACACCATATATTTT	CASRRVSGNTIYF
14	TRBV5-4	.	.	TRBJ1-2	TGTGCCAGCAGCTTTGGGGGGGTTAGGGATGGCTACACCTTC	CASSFGGVRDGYTF
16	TRBV7-3	TRBD2	once	TRBJ2-1	TGTGCCAGCAGCTCCGGACTAGCGGGGACCGGGAATGAGCAGTTCTTC	CASSSGLAGTGNEQFF
12	TRBV11-3	.	few	TRBJ2-1	TGTGCCAGCAGCTTTACAGGGTATGAGCAGTTCTTC	CASSFTGYEQFF
15	TRBV28	TRBD2	.	TRBJ2-7	TGTGCCAGCAGTGGATCTGGAGCGGGAGGCTACGAGCAGTACTTC	CASSGSGAGGYEQYF
15	TRBV7-2	TRBD1	.	TRBJ1-3	TGTGCCAGCAGCTTAGCCGGGACAGTTGGAAACACCATATATTTT	CASSLAGTVGNTIYF
16	TRBV5-5	.	.	TRBJ2-1	TGTGCCAGCAGCTTGGACGGGAGTCATCACGCCGATGAGCAGTTCTTC	CASSLDGSHHADEQFF
11	TRBV20-1	.	.	TRBJ2-5	TGCAGTGCCAGGAAGCAAGAGACCCAGTACTTC	CSARKQETQYF
13	TRBV19	.	.	TRBJ1-5	TGTGCCTCCTCGGGGGATAGCAATCAGCCCCAGCATTTT	CASSGDSNQPQHF
13	TRBV6-5	.	.	TRBJ1-1	TGTGCCAGCAGTCCACCGGGGAACACTGAAGCTTTCTTT	CASSPPGNTEAFF
14	TRBV9	.	.	TRBJ2-2	TGTGCCAGCAGCGTAGAAGCGCTCACGGGGGAGCTGTTTTTT	CASSVEALTGELFF
15	TRBV25-1	.	.	TRBJ2-2	TGTGCCAGCAGTGAGGTCGGACAGAACACCGGGGAGCTGTTTTTT	CASSEVGQNTGELFF
14	TRBV28	TRBD1	.	TRBJ2-7	TGTGCCAGCAGCATAGACAGGGGAACCTACGAGCAGTACTTC	CASSIDRGTYEQYF
16	TRBV2	TRBD1	.	TRBJ2-3	TGTGCCAGCAGTGAACATGGGGACAGCTACACAGATACGCAGTATTTT	CASSEHGDSYTDTQYF
16	TRBV5-1	TRBD1	.	TRBJ2-2	TGCGCCAGCAGCTTGGAGGGACAGGGTTACACCGGGGAGCTGTTTTTT	CASSLEGQGYTGELFF
16	TRBV2	TRBD2	once	TRBJ2-1	TGTGCCAGCAGCCCTCGGACTAGCGGCTCCTACAATGAGCAGTTCTTC	CASSPRTSGSYNEQFF
17	TRBV11-3	TRBD1	.	TRBJ2-7	TGTGCCAGCAGCCTGGGTTCCTGGGACAGGGGTCTCGACGAGCAGTACTTC	CASSLGSWDRGLDEQYF
13	TRBV2	.	.	TRBJ1-4	TGTGCCAGCAGTGAACAAGCGGGCGAAAAACTGTTTTTT	CASSEQAGEKLFF
14	TRBV3-1/TRBV3-2	TRBD1	.	TRBJ1-2	TGTGCCAGCAGCCAAGAGGGGACAGGGTCGGGCTACACCTTC	CASSQEGTGSGYTF
14	TRBV18	.	.	TRBJ1-5	TGTGCCAGCTCAGAACAGGGATGGGGTCAGCCCCAGCATTTT	CASSEQGWGQPQHF
15	TRBV7-9	.	.	TRBJ1-3	TGTGCCAGCAGCCTGGACAGACGCTCTGGAAACACCATATATTTT	CASSLDRRSGNTIYF
13	TRBV7-2	TRBD1	.	TRBJ1-2	TGTGCCAGTACACAGGGGGTGAACTATGGCTACACCTTC	CASTQGVNYGYTF
17	TRBV27	TRBD2	once	TRBJ2-1	TGTGCCAGCAGTCCCCGGACTAGCGCAATCTCCTACAATGAGCAGTTCTTC	CASSPRTSAISYNEQFF
14	TRBV9	.	.	TRBJ2-1	TGTGCCAGCAGCGTACGGGCCCAACTAGTGGAGCAGTTCTTC	CASSVRAQLVEQFF
16	TRBV7-8	TRBD1	few	TRBJ1-5	TGTGCCAGCAGCTTAGTTATGGGACAGGGCAATCAGCCCCAGCATTTT	CASSLVMGQGNQPQHF
12	TRBV28	TRBD1	.	TRBJ1-6	TGTGCCAGCAGTTCCCAGGGGGTACCCCTCCACTTT	CASSSQGVPLHF
14	TRBV7-9	TRBD2	.	TRBJ2-5	TGTGCCAGCTTAGACGGGGGGATCGTTGGGACCCAGTACTTC	CASLDGGIVGTQYF
14	TRBV15	.	once	TRBJ1-4	TGTGCCACCAGCGCGATAATCAGGGATGAAAAACTGTTTTTT	CATSAIIRDEKLFF
13	TRBV5-6	.	.	TRBJ2-4	TGTGCCAGCAGCTCGCGGGACTTTAACATTCAGTACTTC	CASSSRDFNIQYF